A selection of T cell receptor beta chains follows, all from one sample in a study of human T cells and chemical hapten exposure. TCRdb re-analysed the RACE reads in MiXCR, keeping a single row per CDR3 protein. The table shows about 190,000 distinct CDR3 sequences, with 24% occurring only once. Specimen: whole blood, collected in connection with sensitization to the hapten diphenylcyclopropenone (DPC). The receptors stem from a woman aged 40 to 55 with alopecia areata. Some clones in this sample may be carry-over from other donors' samples. Both conserved end residues are part of each CDR3. Fields, in order: J gene, clone size, V gene, CDR3 protein. A row's size may be missing; if present it is once, few, many or a size class.

TRBJ2-3	few	TRBV15	CATSKRGIDTQYF
TRBJ2-1	many	TRBV20-1	CSASRGGYSYNEQFF
TRBJ1-5	many	TRBV4-3	CASSQETQSNQPQHF
TRBJ2-1	few	TRBV28	CASSPPPTSAQFF
TRBJ1-2	.	TRBV7-2	CAASGWVGQDYGYTF
TRBJ2-1	few	TRBV6-5	CASTTGNEQFF
TRBJ1-6	.	TRBV20-1	CSAPGQGSSPLHF
TRBJ2-7	few	TRBV20-1	CSAVSSSLSYEQYF
TRBJ2-1	.	TRBV5-6	CASRAGLAANNEQFF
TRBJ2-1	.	TRBV11-2	CASRRLGRAGTISYNEQFF
TRBJ2-5	few	TRBV20-1	CSARIRGRTVQPKETQYF
TRBJ1-1	.	TRBV7-3	CASSLGPGVTEAFF
TRBJ2-5	.	TRBV7-9	CASSRGVILQETQYF
TRBJ2-1	few	TRBV5-1	CASRNPSGSDEQFF
TRBJ1-2	few	TRBV6-5	CASRGTWGNYGYTF
TRBJ2-7	.	TRBV5-1	CASSSPGGTYEQYF
TRBJ2-3	.	TRBV19	CASRQSGQGPADTQYF
TRBJ2-1	.	TRBV2	CASSEAGGSSYNEQFF
TRBJ2-7	.	TRBV7-9	CASSSLSTYEQYF
TRBJ2-1	few	TRBV20-1	CAAQVREIHNEQFF